These 20 T cell receptor beta chains share one sample of origin, sequenced in a study of T cell clonotyping in hematopoietic cell transplantation. Data came from immunoSEQ multiplex PCR; TCRdb stores just in-frame clones and leaves some out. The data contain 5,900 or so clones, under 90% of them singletons. The sample was peripheral blood mononuclear cells, taken 100 days after allogeneic stem cell transplant. The receptors were gathered from a male patient between 40 and 50 years old who had an allogeneic stem cell transplant from an unrelated donor, so the T cells may come from the graft donor. Some clones in this sample may be carry-over from other donors' samples.

The chain uses TRBV28 and TRBJ1-4; D is unclear. The CDR3 length is 18 residues. The V gene's germline CDR1 is MDHEN and CDR2 SYDVKM. V lost 2 bases, J lost 0 bases, and 16 bases lay in between. The CDR3 DNA is TGTGCCAGCAGTTTAGGGCCGGGAACTGGGGCAACTAATGAAAAACTGTTTTTT. Translating gives CASSLGPGTGATNEKLFF.

This clone showed up just once. V is TRBV5-5 and J is TRBJ1-1; D possibly corresponds to TRBD1 (5 bases). This CDR3 is built from 14 residues. Trimming took 3 bases from V and 5 from J, leaving 14 bases between them. The germline CDR1 and CDR2 sequences are SGHKS and YYEKEE (reference sequence). The CDR3 loop is CASSWAPGRTEAFF. Written as DNA, the CDR3 is TGTGCCAGCAGCTGGGCCCCAGGGCGGACTGAAGCTTTCTTT.

The CDR3 bases are TGTGCCAGCAGCAGGACTAGCGGGGGGGCGGTCAATGAGCAGTTCTTC. Its translation: CASSRTSGGAVNEQFF. The rearrangement joins TRBV14 to TRBJ2-1; 15 bases are a match to TRBD2. Germline CDR1 and CDR2: SGHDN and FVKESK. The CDR3 runs to 16 residues. Trimming cost V 5 bases and J 6 bases; bases outside gene matches: 5.

The chain joins TRBV5-1 to TRBJ2-7, with D unclear. Trimming cost V 0 bases and J 5 bases, with 15 bases left between them. This CDR3 is built from 15 residues. Germline V gene sequence: CDR1 SGHRS, CDR2 YFSETQ. In nucleotides, the CDR3 is TGCGCCAGCAGCTTGGCTAACATGGATACGAACGAGCAGTACTTC. Translation: CASSLANMDTNEQYF.

The genes are TRBV6-5 and TRBJ1-2; TRBD1 aligns across 8 bases. The CDR3 has 15 amino acids. CDR1 and CDR2 from the germline V gene are MNHEY and SVGAGI. J lost 3 bases, V lost 6 bases, and 9 bases had no gene match. CDR3: CASRPSQGAYYGYTF. The CDR3 DNA sequence: TGTGCCAGCAGGCCTTCGCAGGGGGCGTACTATGGCTACACCTTC.

This clone has just a few counts. The V gene is TRBV29-1, the J gene TRBJ2-5, with 7 bases matching TRBD1. The junction had 3 bases not matched to a gene; V was cut back by 7 bases and J by 1 base. The CDR3 covers 12 residues. Germline CDR1 SQVTM, CDR2 ANQGSEA. The CDR3 here is CSDRGAQETQYF. In DNA form, the CDR3 reads TGCAGCGACAGGGGAGCCCAAGAGACCCAGTACTTC. Full variable domain (rest looked up from reference TRBV29-1 and TRBJ2-5): SAVISQKPSRDICQRGTSLTIQCQVDSQVTMMFWYRQQPGQSLTLIATANQGSEATYESGFVIDKFPISRPNLTFSTLTVSNMSPEDSSIYLCSDRGAQETQYFGPGTRLLVL.

The sample holds a few counts of this clone. The rearrangement uses TRBV4-1 and TRBJ1-2, with TRBD1 as a possible D gene (6 bases). Per the germline V gene, CDR1 is MGHRA and CDR2 is YSYEKL. This CDR3 contains 15 residues. Trimming took off 5 bases at V and 4 bases at J, with 17 bases between the two ends. CDR3 coding DNA: TGCGCCAGCAGCTCGGACATAGGGGGTATCTATGGCTACACCTTC. This sequence encodes CASSSDIGGIYGYTF.

This clone occurred once. The chain has TRBV6-1 and TRBJ1-3; D is ambiguous. The V end was cut by 1 base, the J end by 0 bases, with 7 bases between. Germline CDR1 reads MNHNS; CDR2 reads SASEGT. The length of the CDR3 is 15 residues. As DNA, the CDR3 is TGTGCCAGCAGTGAAGGACGGGTCTCTGGAAACACCATATATTTT. Amino acid sequence: CASSEGRVSGNTIYF.

The chain recombines TRBV29-1 with TRBJ2-1; no clear D. There are 12 residues in the CDR3. Germline-derived CDR1 and CDR2 are SQVTM and ANQGSEA. V lost 3 bases and J lost 8, with 11 bases in between. CDR3 nucleotide sequence: TGCAGCGTTGAGTATAAGGCCGATGAGCAGTTCTTC. This sequence encodes CSVEYKADEQFF.

This sequence joins TRBV19 and TRBJ1-5; D perhaps matches TRBD1 (6 bases). Trimming pared 3 bases from V and 10 bases from J, leaving 10 bases between. The CDR3 consists of 12 residues. Germline lookup yields CDR1 LNHDA and CDR2 SQIVND (reference sequence). Here the CDR3 reads CASSMRGEPQHF. DNA for the CDR3: TGTGCCAGTAGTATGAGGGGGGAACCCCAGCATTTT.

The CDR3 nucleotides are TGTGCCAGCAGCGTACAACGGGGGGGCTCAGATACGCAGTATTTT. This codes for CASSVQRGGSDTQYF. The chain recombines TRBV9 with TRBJ2-3; 8 nucleotides align to TRBD2. The V gene's germline CDR1 is SGDLS and CDR2 YYNGEE. This CDR3 is 15 amino acids long. With 1 base clipped from V and 4 bases from J, the junction kept 5 bases outside the gene matches.

The chain joins TRBV5-1 to TRBJ2-3; no reliable D call. There are 14 residues in the CDR3. Germline values: CDR1 SGHRS, CDR2 YFSETQ. Trimming took off 1 base at V and 2 bases at J, with 8 bases between the two ends. The CDR3 nucleotides are TGCGCCAGCAGCTTGTATGGGGACACAGATACGCAGTATTTT. Amino acid sequence: CASSLYGDTDTQYF.

The chain couples TRBV5-6 to TRBJ2-7; D possibly corresponds to TRBD1 (6 bases). Trimming left V 0 bases short and J 0 bases short, with 13 bases between. The CDR3 is made up of 16 amino acids. Germline-derived CDR1 and CDR2 are SGHDT and YYEEEE. The CDR3 spells CASSLVEQGSSYEQYF. CDR3 nucleotide sequence: TGTGCCAGCAGCTTGGTGGAACAGGGATCCTCCTACGAGCAGTACTTC.

V usage is TRBV30 and J usage is TRBJ2-3; no reliable D call. Between the trimmed V and J ends, which lost 2 bases and 1 base, there was a span of 10 bases. Germline CDR1 is GTSNPN and CDR2 is SVGIG (reference sequence). The CDR3 is 14 residues long. CDR3: CAWSIGRGTDTQYF. In DNA, the CDR3 is TGTGCCTGGAGTATAGGCAGAGGCACAGATACGCAGTATTTT. Drawing the rest from reference TRBV30 and TRBJ2-3, the complete variable domain is SQTIHQWPATLVQPVGSPLSLECTVEGTSNPNLYWYRQAAGRGLQLLFYSVGIGQISSEVPQNLSASRPQDRQFILSSKKLLLSDSGFYLCAWSIGRGTDTQYFGPGTRLTVL.

This clone was detected only once. V gene TRBV5-1 combines with J gene TRBJ2-7, with a tentative D call TRBD1 (6 bases). V shed 2 bases and J shed 4 bases, with 13 bases lying between them. Germline-derived CDR1 and CDR2 are SGHRS and YFSETQ. The CDR3 runs 14 residues. The CDR3: CASSFTGTPYEQYF. CDR3 bases: TGCGCCAGCAGCTTTACCGGGACACCATACGAGCAGTACTTC.

The genes are TRBV30 and TRBJ2-7, with D maybe TRBD1 (6 bases). Per the germline V gene, CDR1 is GTSNPN and CDR2 is SVGIG (reference sequence). This CDR3 region has 14 residues. V was clipped by 8 bases and J by 2 bases, with 19 bases between them. The CDR3 bases are TGTGCCGGATCTCCCAGGGGCGCCCCCTACGAGCAGTACTTC. Translating gives CAGSPRGAPYEQYF.

This clone was seen only a few times. The chain couples TRBV19 to TRBJ2-5; perhaps TRBD2 as D (6 bases). The CDR3 runs to 15 residues. The V end was cut by 0 bases, the J end by 4 bases, with 12 bases between. Germline CDR1 is LNHDA and CDR2 is SQIVND (reference sequence). The CDR3 DNA reads as TGTGCCAGTAGTATAGATCGGGGGAGGCGAGAGACCCAGTACTTC. Its translation: CASSIDRGRRETQYF.

The chain employs TRBV7-6 and TRBJ1-2, with D perhaps matching TRBD1 (5 bases). In germline, CDR1 is SGHVS, CDR2 FNYEAQ. With 1 base removed from V and 4 bases from J, the gap between germline ends came to 16 bases. The CDR3 has 16 residues. CDR3 in amino acids: CASSLGGTFAVYGYTF. The CDR3, as DNA: TGTGCCAGCAGCTTAGGGGGGACTTTCGCGGTCTATGGCTACACCTTC.

CDR3 coding DNA: TGTGCCAGCAGTGAATGGGACTCCTACGAGCAGTACTTC. This codes for CASSEWDSYEQYF. The chain carries TRBV6-1 and TRBJ2-7; the D is unclear. The CDR3 is 13 residues long. CDR1 is MNHNS, CDR2 SASEGT, per germline. Trimming removed 2 bases at V and 0 bases at J, with 5 bases between.

The V gene is TRBV19, the J gene TRBJ1-5; D is perhaps TRBD1 (5 bases). From germline, CDR1 is LNHDA and CDR2 SQIVND (reference sequence). Trimming shortened V by 6 bases and J by 3 bases, and 9 bases separated the two germline ends. The CDR3 loop spans 13 amino acids. The CDR3 is CASRGQINQPQHF. CDR3 DNA sequence: TGTGCCAGTAGGGGGCAGATCAATCAGCCCCAGCATTTT.